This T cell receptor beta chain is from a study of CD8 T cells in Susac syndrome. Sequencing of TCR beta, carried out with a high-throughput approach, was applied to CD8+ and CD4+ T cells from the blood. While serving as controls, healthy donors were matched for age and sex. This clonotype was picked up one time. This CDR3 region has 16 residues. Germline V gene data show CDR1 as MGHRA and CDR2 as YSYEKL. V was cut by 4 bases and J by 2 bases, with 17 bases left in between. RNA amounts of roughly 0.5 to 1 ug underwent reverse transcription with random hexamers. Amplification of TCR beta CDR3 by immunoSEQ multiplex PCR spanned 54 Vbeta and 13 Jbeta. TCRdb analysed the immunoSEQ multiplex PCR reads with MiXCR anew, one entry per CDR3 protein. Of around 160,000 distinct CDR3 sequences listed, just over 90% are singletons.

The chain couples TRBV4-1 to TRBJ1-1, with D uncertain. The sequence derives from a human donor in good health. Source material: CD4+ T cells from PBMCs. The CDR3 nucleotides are TGCGCCAGCAGCCCCGGAGCAATCCTCGGAAACACTGAAGCTTTCTTT. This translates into CASSPGAILGNTEAFF.